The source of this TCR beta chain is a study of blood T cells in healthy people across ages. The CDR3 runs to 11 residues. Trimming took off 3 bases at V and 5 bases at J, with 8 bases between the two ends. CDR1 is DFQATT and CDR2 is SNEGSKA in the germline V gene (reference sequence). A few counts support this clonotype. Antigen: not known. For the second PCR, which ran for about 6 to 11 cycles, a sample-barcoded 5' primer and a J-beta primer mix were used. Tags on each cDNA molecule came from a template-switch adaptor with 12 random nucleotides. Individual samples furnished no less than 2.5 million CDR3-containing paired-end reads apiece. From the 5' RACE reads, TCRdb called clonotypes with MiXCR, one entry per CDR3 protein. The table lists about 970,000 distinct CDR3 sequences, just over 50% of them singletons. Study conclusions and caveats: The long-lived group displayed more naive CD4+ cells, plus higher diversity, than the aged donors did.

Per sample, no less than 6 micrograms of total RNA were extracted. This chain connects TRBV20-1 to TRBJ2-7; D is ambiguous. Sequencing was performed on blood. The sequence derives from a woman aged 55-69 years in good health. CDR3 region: CSASAEDEQYF. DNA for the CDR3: TGCAGTGCTAGTGCAGAGGACGAGCAGTACTTC.